One and the same sample provided the 24 T cell receptor beta chains below, sequenced in a study of beta chain features in type 1 diabetes. Study-wide results and limits: Among patients with Type 1 diabetes, TCRB CDR3s were moderately but significantly shorter in every one of the four CD4+ subsets.

As every portion of the isolated RNA was reverse transcribed, the sequencing read expressed TCRB transcripts. The repertoire was sequenced with immunoSEQ multiplex PCR; TCRdb's copy has only in-frame clones and lacks some. Among nearly 350,000 clones listed, 9.3% were seen once. These TCRs are of unknown antigen specificity. Sample: central memory CD4+ T cells from blood. These receptors were obtained from a man aged 30 to 45 with type 1 diabetes.

V gene TRBV5-4 combines with J gene TRBJ1-6; 11 bases are shared with TRBD1. In germline, CDR1 is SGHNT, CDR2 YYREEE (reference sequence). Trimming at V came to 0 bases and at J to 8 bases, leaving 4 bases not matched to a gene. This CDR3 contains 16 residues. For the CDR3, the DNA is TGTGCCAGCAGCTTGGCCGGGACAGGGGGTGATTCACCCCTCCACTTT. This gives the protein CASSLAGTGGDSPLHF.

This clone was counted a few times. The chain is built from TRBV10-3 and TRBJ2-7; TRBD2 agrees at 12 bases. The V gene end was trimmed by 4 bases and the J gene end by 7 bases; junction bases not matched to a gene: 11. Germline-derived CDR1 and CDR2 are ENHRY and SYGVKD. The CDR3 consists of 16 residues. The chain's CDR3 is CAISGSLLAGGKEQYF. The DNA of the CDR3 is TGTGCCATCAGTGGAAGTCTACTAGCGGGGGGAAAAGAGCAGTACTTC.

The chain uses TRBV11-2 and TRBJ2-3; D possibly uses TRBD1 or TRBD2 (6 bases each). This CDR3 region has 16 residues. The germline CDR1 and CDR2 sequences are SGHAT and FQNNGV. V lost 3 bases, J lost 1 base, and 14 bases lay in between. In DNA, the CDR3 is TGTGCCAGCAGCTTGCGTGGGGGGCAGGGCACAGATACGCAGTATTTT. It yields the protein CASSLRGGQGTDTQYF.

V and J are TRBV5-1 and TRBJ1-2; D call uncertain. Germline V gives CDR1 SGHRS, CDR2 YFSETQ. The V end lost 4 bases, the J end lost 7 bases, and 20 bases lay between the germline ends. This CDR3 comprises 15 residues. The CDR3 DNA reads TGCGCCAGCAGCCCGTGGTTAAGCGGGGAGGGTGGCTACACCTTC. Amino acid sequence: CASSPWLSGEGGYTF. The full variable domain, rest sourced from reference TRBV5-1 and TRBJ1-2, is KAGVTQTPRYLIKTRGQQVTLSCSPISGHRSVSWYQQTPGQGLQFLFEYFSETQRNKGNFPGRFSGRQFSNSRSEMNVSTLELGDSALYLCASSPWLSGEGGYTFGSGTRLTVV.

This clone has more than one count but fewer than ten. The chain employs TRBV5-1 and TRBJ1-4, with D perhaps TRBD1 (6 bases). The V end lost 4 bases, the J end lost 5 bases, and 18 bases lay between the germline ends. CDR1 and CDR2 from the germline V gene are SGHRS and YFSETQ. This CDR3 is built from 16 residues. DNA of the CDR3: TGCGCCAGCAGCGCAGACAGGAACGGGATAAATGAAAAACTGTTTTTT. Protein: CASSADRNGINEKLFF.

The V gene is TRBV7-2, the J gene TRBJ2-7, with D tentatively TRBD1 or TRBD2 (5 bases each). The CDR3 has 14 residues. Trimming cost V 8 bases and J 0 bases, with 14 bases left between them. Germline assignment: CDR1 SGHTA and CDR2 FQGNSA. This chain's CDR3 is CASLFQGTSYEQYF. The CDR3 DNA reads as TGTGCCAGCCTCTTCCAAGGGACCTCCTACGAGCAGTACTTC.

The V call is TRBV11-2, the J call TRBJ2-7; D is undetermined. The CDR3 covers 13 residues. Germline V gives CDR1 SGHAT, CDR2 FQNNGV. Trimming took 1 base from V and 5 from J, leaving 9 bases between them. CDR3 sequence reads: CASSLVMANEQYF. Written as DNA, the CDR3 is TGTGCCAGCAGCTTAGTTATGGCGAACGAGCAGTACTTC.

Only a few counts were recorded for this clone. This chain connects TRBV30 to TRBJ1-5; D is unclear. Between the trimmed V and J ends, which lost 3 bases and 5 bases, there was a span of 20 bases. Per germline, CDR1 GTSNPN and CDR2 SVGIG (reference sequence). This CDR3 comprises 16 residues. CDR3 in DNA: TGTGCCTGGAGAGCAGGTAACCTCGGAGGAGATCAGCCCCAGCATTTT. As protein: CAWRAGNLGGDQPQHF.

This clone was recorded a few times. V usage is TRBV7-2 and J usage is TRBJ1-1; D gene ambiguous. V lost 0 bases to trimming and J lost 9 bases, with 23 bases between them. The germline V gene has CDR1 SGHTA and CDR2 FQGNSA. The CDR3 has 17 amino acids. CDR3 sequence reads: CASSLALVREDGSKAFF. Written as DNA, the CDR3 is TGTGCCAGCAGCTTAGCGTTGGTACGGGAGGACGGGAGTAAAGCTTTCTTT.

The chain links TRBV5-1 to TRBJ2-3; D not certain. Germline assignment: CDR1 SGHRS and CDR2 YFSETQ. V gave up 0 bases and J gave up 0 bases, with 8 bases separating them. CDR3 length: 15 residues. The CDR3 DNA reads as TGCGCCAGCAGCTTGGTGGCGGCTAGCACAGATACGCAGTATTTT. Amino acid sequence: CASSLVAASTDTQYF.

The table lists this clone with a few counts. The chain has TRBV7-9 and TRBJ2-3; 9 bases are shared with TRBD2. The CDR3 length is 14 residues. V was pared by 5 bases and J by 3 bases, with 3 bases of the junction left unmatched. Germline CDR1 SEHNR, CDR2 FQNEAQ (reference sequence). The chain's CDR3 is CASSTLAGTDTQYF. CDR3 coding DNA: TGTGCCAGCAGCACCCTAGCGGGGACAGATACGCAGTATTTT.

In this sample, this clone turned up a few times. This chain uses TRBV14 with TRBJ1-2, with D unclear. The CDR3 covers 13 residues. The ends were cut back, 1 base at V and 4 bases at J, with 7 bases in the middle. Germline assignment: CDR1 SGHDN and CDR2 FVKESK. CDR3 sequence reads: CASSQGFRYGYTF. CDR3 DNA sequence: TGTGCCAGCAGCCAAGGGTTCCGCTATGGCTACACCTTC. The full variable domain, rest sourced from reference TRBV14 and TRBJ1-2, is EAGVTQFPSHSVIEKGQTVTLRCDPISGHDNLYWYRRVMGKEIKFLLHFVKESKQDESGMPNNRFLAERTGGTYSTLKVQPAELEDSGVYFCASSQGFRYGYTFGSGTRLTVV.

Details on this clone: At the DNA level, this CDR3 is encoded by other sequences in the same sample as well. The J gene is TRBJ2-5, the V gene TRBV9, with 13 bases identical to TRBD2. V trimming: 0 bases; J trimming: 2 bases; junction bases outside the gene matches: 1. Germline V gene lookup returns CDR1 SGDLS and CDR2 YYNGEE. This CDR3 contains 16 residues. CDR3 loop: CASSVGGLAGQETQYF. CDR3 bases: TGTGCCAGCAGCGTAGGGGGACTAGCGGGGCAAGAGACCCAGTACTTC.

This clone was counted a few times. This chain connects TRBV4-3 to TRBJ2-7; 7 bases match TRBD2. With V trimmed by 0 bases and J by 3 bases, 5 bases remained unmatched. CDR3 size: 15 residues. Germline CDR1 is LGHNA and CDR2 is YSLEER. The CDR3 nucleotides read TGCGCCAGCAGCCAAGAATGGGCGGGGGACTACGAGCAGTACTTC. It yields the protein CASSQEWAGDYEQYF.

The chain recombines TRBV21-1 with TRBJ2-2; the D call in the table, TRBD2, was not verified against the DNA. TRBV21-1 is a pseudogene. CDR3 size: 13 residues. CDR3 coding DNA: TGTGCCAGCACCGGCGGGGATACCGGGGAGCTGTTTTTT. Translating it yields CASTGGDTGELFF.

V usage is TRBV23-1 and J usage is TRBJ2-7, with D possibly being TRBD1 (6 bases). TRBV23-1 is known as an ORF, though its function is uncertain. V dropped 2 bases and J dropped 3 bases, with 14 bases sitting between them. The CDR3 sequence is 15 residues long. CDR3 residues: CASSQPLTGIYEQYF. CDR3 coding DNA: TGCGCCAGCAGTCAACCGCTTACAGGGATCTACGAGCAGTACTTC.

A few counts support this clone. The V and J genes are TRBV5-6 and TRBJ1-2, with D hard to call. The CDR3 is made up of 15 amino acids. Germline V gene sequence: CDR1 SGHDT, CDR2 YYEEEE. With 0 bases removed from V and 3 bases from J, the gap between germline ends came to 12 bases. CDR3 nucleotides: TGTGCCAGCAGCTTGGTCGTATCTCCCCACTATGGCTACACCTTC. Protein product: CASSLVVSPHYGYTF.

The chain has TRBV7-2 and TRBJ2-5; 8 nucleotides line up with TRBD2. Germline V gene data show CDR1 as SGHTA and CDR2 as FQGNSA. V shed 5 bases and J 6 bases; nucleotides not matched to a gene: 11. This CDR3 contains 15 residues. The CDR3 nucleotides read TGTGCCAGCAGCACCGTGGTCGAGCGGGGGCAGACCCAGTACTTC. This sequence encodes CASSTVVERGQTQYF.

This clone was observed a few times. The chain is built from TRBV7-8 and TRBJ2-3; D possibly corresponds to TRBD2 (5 bases). The germline CDR1 and CDR2 sequences are SGHVS and FQNEAQ. V was shortened by 0 bases and J by 4 bases, with 11 bases between the two germline ends. The CDR3 consists of 15 residues. The chain's CDR3 is CASSLAMMEADTQYF. The CDR3 coding sequence is TGTGCCAGCAGCTTAGCGATGATGGAGGCAGATACGCAGTATTTT.

This clone showed up just a few times. The rearrangement joins TRBV7-2 to TRBJ2-7; D is possibly TRBD1 or TRBD2 (7 bases each). CDR3 length: 14 residues. The germline V gene has CDR1 SGHTA and CDR2 FQGNSA. The V gene lost 8 bases and the J gene lost 0 bases, with 14 bases spanning the gap. Written as DNA, the CDR3 is TGTGCCAGCGGCAGGGGGGGGGCCTCCTACGAGCAGTACTTC. This encodes CASGRGGASYEQYF. Filled out from reference TRBV7-2 and TRBJ2-7, the complete variable domain reads GAGVSQSPSNKVTEKGKDVELRCDPISGHTALYWYRQSLGQGLEFLIYFQGNSAPDKSGLPSDRFSAERTGGSVSTLTIQRTQQEDSAVYLCASGRGGASYEQYFGPGTRLTVT.

This clone turned up a few times. The chain joins TRBV23-1 to TRBJ2-2; D may be TRBD2 (5 bases). Being an ORF, TRBV23-1 has a function that is uncertain. CDR3 size: 14 residues. V lost 2 bases and J lost 8, with 12 bases in between. The CDR3 region is CASSQPSGWGELFF. The CDR3 DNA reads as TGCGCCAGCAGTCAACCCTCGGGGTGGGGGGAGCTGTTTTTT.

The chain combines TRBV25-1 with TRBJ1-2; a possible D gene is TRBD1 (5 bases). Germline CDR1 is MGHDK and CDR2 is SYGVNS. Trimming shortened V by 11 bases and J by 1 base, and 14 bases separated the two germline ends. The CDR3 runs to 13 residues. The DNA of the CDR3 is TGTGCCGCCAATCCTGGGGGTAACTATGGCTACACCTTC. Amino acid sequence: CAANPGGNYGYTF.

The chain joins TRBV6-1 to TRBJ1-2; TRBD1 is a possible D gene (6 bases). The V and J ends lost 3 bases and 4 bases respectively, with 18 bases between them. The CDR3 length is 16 residues. CDR1 is MNHNS and CDR2 is SASEGT in the germline V gene. Here the CDR3 DNA reads TGTGCCAGCAGTGACGAAGGGGGGTTTTTTAGCTATGGCTACACCTTC. Translating gives CASSDEGGFFSYGYTF.

This clone was recorded a few times. Other nucleotide sequences from this sample produce the same CDR3. J is TRBJ1-1 and V is TRBV5-1; D gene unclear. In germline, CDR1 is SGHRS, CDR2 YFSETQ. The CDR3 loop spans 13 amino acids. Deletions cut 4 bases from V and 0 bases from J, with 7 bases between. The CDR3 DNA reads as TGCGCCAGCAGCCGTGACATGAACACTGAAGCTTTCTTT. Protein: CASSRDMNTEAFF.